This note documents a single TCR beta chain sequence. Losses at the gene ends were 2 bases for V and 6 bases for J; bases not matched to a gene: 4. This CDR3 region has 13 residues. Germline V lookup: CDR1 SGHNT, CDR2 YYREEE (reference sequence). This specimen belongs to a study of T cell responses to AZD1222 COVID-19 vaccine. Sequenced by immunoSEQ multiplex PCR; TCRdb stores in-frame clones only, minus some. The profile shows roughly 100,000 clones, around 87% of them singletons. The material sequenced was peripheral blood, taken 28 days after the second AZD1222 dose. The rearrangement links TRBV5-4 to TRBJ2-7, with TRBD1 matching over 8 bases. This receptor was identified in an adult who received the AZD1222 COVID-19 vaccine. This CDR3 reads CASSFQGAFEQYF. The CDR3 region has the DNA TGTGCCAGCAGCTTTCAGGGGGCGTTCGAGCAGTACTTC.